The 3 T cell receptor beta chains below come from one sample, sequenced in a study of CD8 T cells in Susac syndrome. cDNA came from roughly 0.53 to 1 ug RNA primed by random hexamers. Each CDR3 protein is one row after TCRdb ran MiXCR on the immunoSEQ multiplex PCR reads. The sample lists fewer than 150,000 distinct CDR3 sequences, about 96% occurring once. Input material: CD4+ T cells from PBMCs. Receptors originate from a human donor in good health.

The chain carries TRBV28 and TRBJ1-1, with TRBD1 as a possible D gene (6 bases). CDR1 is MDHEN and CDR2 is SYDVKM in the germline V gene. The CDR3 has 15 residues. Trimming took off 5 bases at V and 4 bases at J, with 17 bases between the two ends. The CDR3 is CASSPPRGAATEAFF. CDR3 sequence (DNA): TGTGCCAGCAGTCCCCCCCGGGGGGCGGCCACTGAAGCTTTCTTT.

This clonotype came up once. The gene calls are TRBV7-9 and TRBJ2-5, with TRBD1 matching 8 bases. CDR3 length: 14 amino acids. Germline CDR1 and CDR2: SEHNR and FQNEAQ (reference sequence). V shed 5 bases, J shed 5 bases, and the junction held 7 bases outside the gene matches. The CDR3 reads CASSTRTGPETQYF. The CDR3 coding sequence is TGTGCCAGCAGCACCCGGACAGGGCCGGAGACCCAGTACTTC. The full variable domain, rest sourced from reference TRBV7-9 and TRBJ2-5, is DTGVSQNPRHKITKRGQNVTFRCDPISEHNRLYWYRQTLGQGPEFLTYFQNEAQLEKSRLLSDRFSAERPKGSFSTLEIQRTEQGDSAMYLCASSTRTGPETQYFGPGTRLLVL.

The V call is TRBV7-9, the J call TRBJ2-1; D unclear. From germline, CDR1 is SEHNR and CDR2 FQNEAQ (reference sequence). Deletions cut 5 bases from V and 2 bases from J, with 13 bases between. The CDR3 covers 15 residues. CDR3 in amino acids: CASSPQSTPYNEQFF. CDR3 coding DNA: TGTGCCAGCAGCCCTCAGTCGACGCCCTACAATGAGCAGTTCTTC.